A selection of T cell receptor beta chains follows, all from one sample in a study of T cell responses to AZD1222 COVID-19 vaccine. Some clones are missing from TCRdb's copy, which holds only in-frame ones; the method was immunoSEQ multiplex PCR. The sample lists under 150,000 clones, under 95% occurring once. The sequencing used peripheral blood, collected on day 0 of AZD1222 vaccination. The receptors come from an adult in good health. Each CDR3 is given with its conserved first and last residue. A D gene is named only where the DNA matches it firmly. Rows may omit the clone size; those that give it use once, few, many or a size class.

cdr3_length	v_call	clone_size	d_call	j_call	cdr3_nt	cdr3_aa
11	TRBV20-1	-	-	TRBJ1-4	TGCAGTGCTAGGAATACAGAAAAACTGTTTTTT	CSARNTEKLFF
14	TRBV7-3	-	-	TRBJ1-1	TGTGCCAGCAGCTTAACTAGAGCGAACACTGAAGCTTTCTTT	CASSLTRANTEAFF
10	TRBV5-5	once	-	TRBJ2-7	TGTGCCAGTGGAAGGTACGAGCAGTACTTC	CASGRYEQYF
13	TRBV7-7	few	TRBD1	TRBJ2-1	TGTGCTAGCAGCTTAGGGGGCAAAAATGAGCAGTTCTTC	CASSLGGKNEQFF
14	TRBV10-2	-	-	TRBJ2-3	TGCGCCAGCAGTGTGACGGCTAGGATTGATACGCAGTATTTT	CASSVTARIDTQYF
16	TRBV28	-	-	TRBJ2-7	TGTGCCAGCAGGGGGGGTGTGGATAAACGAGGCTACGAGCAGTACTTC	CASRGGVDKRGYEQYF
13	TRBV7-6	-	-	TRBJ1-6	TGTGCCAGCAGCTTTTCAACCTCCTCACCCCTCCACTTT	CASSFSTSSPLHF
15	TRBV4-3	-	-	TRBJ1-5	TGCGCCAGCAGCCCCTCACACGGTAGCAATCAGCCCCAGCATTTT	CASSPSHGSNQPQHF
17	TRBV19	-	TRBD1	TRBJ1-2	TGTGCCAGTACCCCTCACTCGGGTCAGGGACAGGGGTTTGGCTACACCTTC	CASTPHSGQGQGFGYTF
13	TRBV18	-	-	TRBJ2-7	TGTGCCAGCTCATCGACTAGTTCCTACGAGCAGTACTTC	CASSSTSSYEQYF
12	TRBV18	-	-	TRBJ2-5	TGTGCCAGCTCACCCCCGGGTGAGACCCAGTACTTC	CASSPPGETQYF
16	TRBV29-1	-	-	TRBJ2-3	TGCAGCGTGGGATTGGCCCACCCTCCTGGCACAGATACGCAGTATTTT	CSVGLAHPPGTDTQYF
15	TRBV18	-	TRBD1	TRBJ1-2	TGTGCCAGCTCACCGAGACAGGGGGCCGGCTATGGCTACACCTTC	CASSPRQGAGYGYTF
16	TRBV7-2	-	-	TRBJ2-3	TGTGCCAGCAGACCAGCAGGGGGGCTAACCACAGATACGCAGTATTTT	CASRPAGGLTTDTQYF
14	TRBV19	-	-	TRBJ2-7	TGTGCCAGTAGTCTTTTGGGGGCGCATAACGAGCAGTACTTC	CASSLLGAHNEQYF
14	TRBV3-1/TRBV3-2	-	-	TRBJ2-7	TGTGCCGGGACGAGGGGGAGCGGTTGCTACGAGCAGTACTTC	CAGTRGSGCYEQYF
15	TRBV25-1	-	-	TRBJ1-1	TGTGCCAGCAGTGAATTTGGGGGGCGGGCGACTGAAGCTTTCTTT	CASSEFGGRATEAFF
14	TRBV19	-	-	TRBJ2-5	TGTGCCAGTAGTATTCGTCAAAGGAAAGAGACCCAGTACTTC	CASSIRQRKETQYF
12	TRBV6-2/TRBV6-3	-	-	TRBJ2-5	TGTGCCAGCAGTTACCGGCCGAAGACCCAGTACTTC	CASSYRPKTQYF
16	TRBV7-2	-	TRBD1	TRBJ1-5	TGTGCCAGCAGCTTAGTTGACTGGGACAGACGACAGCCCCAGCATTTT	CASSLVDWDRRQPQHF
14	TRBV20-1	-	-	TRBJ1-1	TGCAGTGCTAGTCGGCAGGGCCTCAACACTGAAGCTTTCTTT	CSASRQGLNTEAFF
16	TRBV7-2	-	-	TRBJ1-2	TGTGCCACCGGTACAGGGCCTATCGACTATAACTATGGCTACACCTTC	CATGTGPIDYNYGYTF
13	TRBV7-9	-	-	TRBJ1-5	TGTGCCAGCTCAATACAGGGTCATCAGCCCCAGCATTTT	CASSIQGHQPQHF
14	TRBV4-1	-	-	TRBJ2-2	TGCGCCAGCAGCCGGGATCAGGGGATCGGGGAGCTGTTTTTT	CASSRDQGIGELFF
15	TRBV9	-	-	TRBJ2-2	TGTGCCAGCAGCGCATCGGGGCAAAACACCGGGGAGCTGTTTTTT	CASSASGQNTGELFF
15	TRBV18	-	TRBD2	TRBJ2-1	TGTGCCAGCTCCCCCCAGCGGGAGGAGAGGAATGAGCAGTTCTTC	CASSPQREERNEQFF
16	TRBV2	-	TRBD2	TRBJ2-3	TGTGCCAGCAGTCCCCGCGGACTAGCGGGAGGAGATACGCAGTATTTT	CASSPRGLAGGDTQYF
16	TRBV5-1	-	-	TRBJ1-6	TGCGCCAGCAGCGCCGGGACGATTCCGACTAATTCACCCCTCCACTTT	CASSAGTIPTNSPLHF
16	TRBV9	-	-	TRBJ2-1	TGTGCCAGCAACGTAGCGGCAGGGGGATCCTACAATGAGCAGTTCTTC	CASNVAAGGSYNEQFF
16	TRBV11-3	-	-	TRBJ1-3	TGTGCCAGCAGCCTCGGTTTTGAGGGGTTTGGAAACACCATATATTTT	CASSLGFEGFGNTIYF
18	TRBV9	-	-	TRBJ1-3	TGTGCCAGCAGCGTAGCCCCCGGGGGGGTGAGCAATGGAAACACCATATATTTT	CASSVAPGGVSNGNTIYF
12	TRBV11-3	-	-	TRBJ2-5	TGTGCCAGCAGCCCGGACTCAGAGACCCAGTACTTC	CASSPDSETQYF
15	TRBV4-1	once	-	TRBJ1-4	TGCGCCAGCAGCCAAGATCCCGGGATTAATGAAAAACTGTTTTTT	CASSQDPGINEKLFF
16	TRBV4-1	-	-	TRBJ2-3	TGCGCCAGCAGCCAAGTGAACCTGGTGGCCACAGATACGCAGTATTTT	CASSQVNLVATDTQYF
13	TRBV7-9	-	-	TRBJ1-1	TGTGCCACTTCCACGGGTGGGAACACTGAAGCTTTCTTT	CATSTGGNTEAFF
15	TRBV7-8	-	-	TRBJ1-2	TGTGCCAGCAGCTTATGGTACAGTGATAACTATGGCTACACCTTC	CASSLWYSDNYGYTF
13	TRBV24-1	-	-	TRBJ2-1	TGTGCCACCAGTGATCGAACAGGGGGGGCAAAGTTCTTC	CATSDRTGGAKFF
16	TRBV4-3	-	TRBD2	TRBJ2-7	TGCGCCAGCAGCCAAGGGGTCCGGACTAGCCTCTACGAGCAGTACTTC	CASSQGVRTSLYEQYF
15	TRBV9	-	TRBD1	TRBJ2-1	TGTGCCAGCAGCCCCCACAGGGGGTTGGACAATGAGCAGTTCTTC	CASSPHRGLDNEQFF
14	TRBV9	-	-	TRBJ1-1	TGTGCCAGCAGCGCCGGGAGTATGAACACTGAAGCTTTCTTT	CASSAGSMNTEAFF
12	TRBV4-1	-	-	TRBJ1-2	TGCGCCAGCAGCCAAGCGGGGCATGGCTACACCTTC	CASSQAGHGYTF
15	TRBV28	-	-	TRBJ2-1	TGTGCCAGCAGCCCTCCTAGCGCCACCTACAATGAGCAGTTCTTC	CASSPPSATYNEQFF
15	TRBV14	once	TRBD2	TRBJ2-1	TGTGCCGGCAGCCAACGTCTAGCGGACTACAATGAGCAGTTCTTC	CAGSQRLADYNEQFF
14	TRBV28	-	-	TRBJ1-2	TGTGCCAGCAGGGACAGCGCCACTAACTATGGCTACACCTTC	CASRDSATNYGYTF
14	TRBV2	once	TRBD2	TRBJ2-7	TGTGCCAGCGGGAGGAAACTAGCGGGAGTCGAGCAGTACTTC	CASGRKLAGVEQYF
14	TRBV6-2/TRBV6-3	-	-	TRBJ1-2	TGTGCCAGCAGTTTGGTTCCCTGGGACTATGGCTACACCTTC	CASSLVPWDYGYTF
17	TRBV5-4	-	-	TRBJ2-3	TGTGCCAGCAGCTTGGGACGAGGGGGGGGAATCACAGATACGCAGTATTTT	CASSLGRGGGITDTQYF
17	TRBV28	-	-	TRBJ1-5	TGTGCCAGCAGCTTAGGCCCGGGACTCCATAGCAATCAGCCCCAGCATTTT	CASSLGPGLHSNQPQHF
15	TRBV28	-	-	TRBJ2-1	TGTGCCAGCAGGGACGGGGAACGGGAAGGGAATGAGCAGTTCTTC	CASRDGEREGNEQFF
15	TRBV4-1	-	TRBD2	TRBJ2-3	TGCGCCAGCAGCCACAACCTAGCGGCGCCTGATACGCAGTATTTT	CASSHNLAAPDTQYF